The 2 T cell receptor beta chains reported below all come from one sample, sequenced in a study of blood T cell repertoires in COVID-19. This table comes from immunoSEQ multiplex PCR, and its TCRdb copy is limited to in-frame clones, with some not included. The sample has tens of thousands of clones; 80% are singletons. Sequencing was performed on peripheral blood. The receptors originated from a human donor in a cohort sampled during active COVID-19.

The rearrangement joins TRBV5-6 to TRBJ1-2, with 8 nucleotides matching TRBD1. The CDR3 covers 14 residues. CDR1 is SGHDT and CDR2 is YYEEEE in the germline V gene. V lost 1 base to trimming and J lost 6 bases; unmatched junction nucleotides: 5. CDR3 region: CASSLTGGGDGYTF. The CDR3 DNA follows: TGTGCCAGCAGCTTGACAGGGGGTGGCGATGGCTACACCTTC.

This clone was counted between two and nine times. The chain is built from TRBV30 and TRBJ2-1, with D possibly being TRBD2 (5 bases). Germline values: CDR1 GTSNPN, CDR2 SVGIG (reference sequence). The CDR3 spans 13 residues. V lost 4 bases to trimming and J lost 15 bases, with 22 bases between them. The CDR3 DNA reads TGTGCCTGGACTAGGGCGAGATGGAGCGGTTGGTTCTTC. It encodes CAWTRARWSGWFF.